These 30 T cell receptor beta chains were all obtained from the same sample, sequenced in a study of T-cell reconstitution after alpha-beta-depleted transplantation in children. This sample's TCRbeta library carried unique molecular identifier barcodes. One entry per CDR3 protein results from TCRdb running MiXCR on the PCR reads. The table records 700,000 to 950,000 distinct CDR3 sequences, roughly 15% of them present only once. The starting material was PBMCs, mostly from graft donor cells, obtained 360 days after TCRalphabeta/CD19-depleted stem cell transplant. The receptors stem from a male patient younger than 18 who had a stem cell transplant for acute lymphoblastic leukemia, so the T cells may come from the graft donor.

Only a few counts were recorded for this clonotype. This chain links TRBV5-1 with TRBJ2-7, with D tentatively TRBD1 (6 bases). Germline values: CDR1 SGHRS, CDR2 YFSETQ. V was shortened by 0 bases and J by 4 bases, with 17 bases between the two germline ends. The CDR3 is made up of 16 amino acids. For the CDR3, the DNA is TGCGCCAGCAGCTTGGGTACAGGGTCGAGATCATACGAGCAGTACTTC. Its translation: CASSLGTGSRSYEQYF.

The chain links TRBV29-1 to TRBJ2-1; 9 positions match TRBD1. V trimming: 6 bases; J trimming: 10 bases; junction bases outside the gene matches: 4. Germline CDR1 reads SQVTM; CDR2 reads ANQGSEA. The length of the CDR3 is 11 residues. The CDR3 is CSVDRGSEQFF. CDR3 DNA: TGCAGCGTCGACAGGGGGAGCGAGCAGTTCTTC.

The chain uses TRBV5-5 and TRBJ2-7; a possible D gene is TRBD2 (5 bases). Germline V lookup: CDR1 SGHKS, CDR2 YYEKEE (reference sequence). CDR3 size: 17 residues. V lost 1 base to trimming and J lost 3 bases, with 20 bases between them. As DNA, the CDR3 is TGTGCCAGCAGCTTGCAAAGCCAGCGGTTGAGAGGCTACGAGCAGTACTTC. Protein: CASSLQSQRLRGYEQYF. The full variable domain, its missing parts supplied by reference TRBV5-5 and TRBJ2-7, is DAGVTQSPTHLIKTRGQQVTLRCSPISGHKSVSWYQQVLGQGPQFIFQYYEKEERGRGNFPDRFSARQFPNYSSELNVNALLLGDSALYLCASSLQSQRLRGYEQYFGPGTRLTVT.

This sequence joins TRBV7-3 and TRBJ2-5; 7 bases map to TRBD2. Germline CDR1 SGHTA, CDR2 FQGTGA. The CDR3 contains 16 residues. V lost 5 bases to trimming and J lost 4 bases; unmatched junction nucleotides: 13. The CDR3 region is CASSPNPGGPGETQYF. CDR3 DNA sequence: TGTGCCAGCAGCCCGAACCCGGGAGGCCCGGGAGAGACCCAGTACTTC.

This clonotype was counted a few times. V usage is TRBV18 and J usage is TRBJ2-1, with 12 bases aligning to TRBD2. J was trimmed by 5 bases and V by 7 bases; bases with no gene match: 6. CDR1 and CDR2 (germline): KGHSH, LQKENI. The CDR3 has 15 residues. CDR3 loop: CASYDTSGRNNEQFF. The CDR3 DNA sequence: TGTGCCAGCTACGATACTAGCGGGAGGAACAATGAGCAGTTCTTC. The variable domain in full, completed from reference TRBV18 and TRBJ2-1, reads NAGVMQNPRHLVRRRGQEARLRCSPMKGHSHVYWYRQLPEEGLKFMVYLQKENIIDESGMPKERFSAEFPKEGPSILRIQQVVRGDSAAYFCASYDTSGRNNEQFFGPGTRLTVL.

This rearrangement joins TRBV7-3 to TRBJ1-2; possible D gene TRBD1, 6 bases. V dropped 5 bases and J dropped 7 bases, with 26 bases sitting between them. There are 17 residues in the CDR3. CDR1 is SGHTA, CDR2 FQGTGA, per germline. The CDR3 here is CASSTQGLGTPAGGYTF. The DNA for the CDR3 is TGTGCCAGCAGCACCCAGGGGTTGGGGACACCGGCTGGTGGCTACACCTTC.

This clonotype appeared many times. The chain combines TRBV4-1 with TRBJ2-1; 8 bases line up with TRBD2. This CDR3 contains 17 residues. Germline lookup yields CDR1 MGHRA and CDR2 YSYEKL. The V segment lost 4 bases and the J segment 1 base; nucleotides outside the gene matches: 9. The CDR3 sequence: CASSRGGGTRSYNEQFF. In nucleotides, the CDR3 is TGCGCCAGCAGCCGGGGAGGCGGGACTAGATCCTACAATGAGCAGTTCTTC.

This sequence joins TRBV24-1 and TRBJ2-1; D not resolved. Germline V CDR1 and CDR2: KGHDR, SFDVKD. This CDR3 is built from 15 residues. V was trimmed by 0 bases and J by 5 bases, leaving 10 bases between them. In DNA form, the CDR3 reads TGTGCCACCAGTGATTTGCCGGACCCTCACAATGAGCAGTTCTTC. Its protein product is CATSDLPDPHNEQFF.

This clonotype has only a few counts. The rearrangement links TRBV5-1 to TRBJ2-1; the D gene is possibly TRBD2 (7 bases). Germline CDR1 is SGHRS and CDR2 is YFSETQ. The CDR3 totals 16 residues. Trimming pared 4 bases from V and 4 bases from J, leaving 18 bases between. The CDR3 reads CASSRLGRGPYNEQFF. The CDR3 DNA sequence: TGCGCCAGCAGCCGCCTGGGGCGGGGGCCTTACAATGAGCAGTTCTTC.

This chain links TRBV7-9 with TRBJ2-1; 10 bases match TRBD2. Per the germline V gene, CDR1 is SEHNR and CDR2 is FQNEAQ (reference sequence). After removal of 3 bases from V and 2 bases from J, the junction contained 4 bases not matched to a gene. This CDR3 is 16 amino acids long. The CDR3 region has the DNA TGTGCCAGCAGCTTCCTTCTAGCGGGAGCCTACAATGAGCAGTTCTTC. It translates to CASSFLLAGAYNEQFF.

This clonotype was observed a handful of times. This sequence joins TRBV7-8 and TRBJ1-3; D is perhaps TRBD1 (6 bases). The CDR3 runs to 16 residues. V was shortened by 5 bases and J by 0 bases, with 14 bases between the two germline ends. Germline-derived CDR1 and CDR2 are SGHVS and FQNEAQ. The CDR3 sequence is CASSARGVLSGNTIYF. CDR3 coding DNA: TGTGCCAGCAGCGCTAGGGGGGTCCTCTCTGGAAACACCATATATTTT.

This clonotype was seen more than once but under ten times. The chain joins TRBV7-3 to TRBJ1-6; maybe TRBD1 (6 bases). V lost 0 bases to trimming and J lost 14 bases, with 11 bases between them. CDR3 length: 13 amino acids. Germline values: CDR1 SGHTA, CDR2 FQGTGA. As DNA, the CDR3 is TGTGCCAGCAGCTTAACGGGGGGCGCAGCCCTCCACTTT. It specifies CASSLTGGAALHF.

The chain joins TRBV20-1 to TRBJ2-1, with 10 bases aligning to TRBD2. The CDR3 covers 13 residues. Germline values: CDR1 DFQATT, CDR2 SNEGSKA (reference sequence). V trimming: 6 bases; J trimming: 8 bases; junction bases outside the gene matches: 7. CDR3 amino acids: CSAFSLAGDEQFF. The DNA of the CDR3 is TGCAGTGCCTTCTCTCTAGCGGGAGATGAGCAGTTCTTC.

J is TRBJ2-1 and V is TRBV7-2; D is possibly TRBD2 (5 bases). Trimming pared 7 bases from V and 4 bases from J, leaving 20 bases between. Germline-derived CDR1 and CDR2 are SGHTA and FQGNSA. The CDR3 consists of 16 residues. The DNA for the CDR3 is TGTGCCAGCACCGGAGGAGGTAACACCCAGTACAATGAGCAGTTCTTC. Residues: CASTGGGNTQYNEQFF.

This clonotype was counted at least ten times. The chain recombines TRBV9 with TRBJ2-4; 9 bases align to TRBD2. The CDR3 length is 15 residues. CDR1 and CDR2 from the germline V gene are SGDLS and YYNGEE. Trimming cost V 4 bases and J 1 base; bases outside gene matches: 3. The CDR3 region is CASSIGLAAKNIQYF. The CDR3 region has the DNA TGTGCCAGCAGCATCGGACTAGCGGCCAAAAACATTCAGTACTTC.

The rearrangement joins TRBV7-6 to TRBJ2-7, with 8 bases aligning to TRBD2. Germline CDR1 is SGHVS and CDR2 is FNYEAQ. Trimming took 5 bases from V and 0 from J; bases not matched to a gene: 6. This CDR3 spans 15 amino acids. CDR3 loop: CASSILAGSSYEQYF. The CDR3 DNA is TGTGCCAGCAGCATTTTAGCGGGATCCTCCTACGAGCAGTACTTC. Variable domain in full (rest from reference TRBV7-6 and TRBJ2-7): GAGVSQSPRYKVTKRGQDVALRCDPISGHVSLYWYRQALGQGPEFLTYFNYEAQQDKSGLPNDRFSAERPEGSISTLTIQRTEQRDSAMYRCASSILAGSSYEQYFGPGTRLTVT.

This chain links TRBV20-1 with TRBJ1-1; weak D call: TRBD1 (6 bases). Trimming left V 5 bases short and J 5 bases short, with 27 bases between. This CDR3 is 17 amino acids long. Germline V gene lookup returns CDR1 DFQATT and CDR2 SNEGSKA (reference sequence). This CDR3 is CSAGQSGARTARTEAFF. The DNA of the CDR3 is TGCAGTGCTGGTCAATCAGGGGCCAGAACCGCGAGGACTGAAGCTTTCTTT.

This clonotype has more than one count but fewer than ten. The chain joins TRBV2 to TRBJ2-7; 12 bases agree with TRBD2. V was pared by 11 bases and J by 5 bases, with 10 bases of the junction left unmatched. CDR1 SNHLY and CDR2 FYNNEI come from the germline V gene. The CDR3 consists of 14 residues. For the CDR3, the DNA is TGTGCCGTCCATAGAAGGACTAGCGGGGACGAGCAGTACTTC. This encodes CAVHRRTSGDEQYF.

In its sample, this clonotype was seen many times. The chain's CDR3 is CASSRDSYVSDTQYF. The CDR3 coding sequence is TGCGCCAGCAGCCGGGACAGCTACGTATCAGATACGCAGTATTTT. The gene calls are TRBV10-2 and TRBJ2-3, with 7 bases fitting TRBD1. Trimming removed 6 bases from V and 4 bases from J; junction bases left unmatched: 10. CDR3 length: 15 amino acids. Germline assignment: CDR1 WSHSY and CDR2 SAAADI.

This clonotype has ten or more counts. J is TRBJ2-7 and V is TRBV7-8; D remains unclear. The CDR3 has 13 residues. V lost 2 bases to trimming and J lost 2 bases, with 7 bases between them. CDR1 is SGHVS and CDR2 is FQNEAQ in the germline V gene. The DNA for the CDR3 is TGTGCCAGCAGCTTATTAGCAGCCTACGAGCAGTACTTC. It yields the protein CASSLLAAYEQYF. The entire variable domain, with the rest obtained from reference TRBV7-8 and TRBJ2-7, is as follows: GAGVSQSPRYKVAKRGQDVALRCDPISGHVSLFWYQQALGQGPEFLTYFQNEAQLDKSGLPSDRFFAERPEGSVSTLKIQRTQQEDSAVYLCASSLLAAYEQYFGPGTRLTVT.

The CDR3 DNA follows: TGTGCCAGCAGCTTTAGTCAGTTCGAGCAGTACTTC. It encodes CASSFSQFEQYF. The chain employs TRBV7-9 and TRBJ2-7; no firm D call. Germline values: CDR1 SEHNR, CDR2 FQNEAQ (reference sequence). Trimming took 3 bases from V and 6 from J, leaving 9 bases between them. This CDR3 is built from 12 residues.

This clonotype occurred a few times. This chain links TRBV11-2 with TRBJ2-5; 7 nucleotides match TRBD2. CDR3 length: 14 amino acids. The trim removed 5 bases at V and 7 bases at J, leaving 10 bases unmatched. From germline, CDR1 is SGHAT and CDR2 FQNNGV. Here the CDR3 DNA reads TGTGCCAGCAGCCTCCCGACTAGCTGGGGGACCCAGTACTTC. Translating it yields CASSLPTSWGTQYF.

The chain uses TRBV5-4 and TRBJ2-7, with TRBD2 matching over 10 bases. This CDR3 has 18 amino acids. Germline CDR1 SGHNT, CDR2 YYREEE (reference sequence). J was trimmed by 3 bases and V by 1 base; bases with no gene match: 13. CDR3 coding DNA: TGTGCCAGCAGCTTGCTCGGATTACTAGCGGGACCAAACTACGAGCAGTACTTC. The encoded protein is CASSLLGLLAGPNYEQYF.

In DNA form, the CDR3 reads TGTGCCAGCAGTTACTCGGATGGAAGGCAGATCTGGTCGGCTTTCTTT. Protein sequence: CASSYSDGRQIWSAFF. The rearrangement joins TRBV6-5 to TRBJ1-1; the D is unclear. The germline V gene encodes CDR1 MNHEY and CDR2 SVGAGI. The CDR3 sequence is 16 residues long. Trimming cost V 0 bases and J 11 bases, with 22 bases left between them.

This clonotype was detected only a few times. The DNA of the CDR3 is TGTGCCACCAGCAGACGCCGGGACGCTGGAAACACCATATATTTT. Encoded protein: CATSRRRDAGNTIYF. This chain connects TRBV15 to TRBJ1-3, with D possibly matching TRBD1 (5 bases). The CDR3 spans 15 residues. Trimming cost V 2 bases and J 2 bases, with 10 bases left between them. CDR1 and CDR2 from the germline V gene are LNHNV and YYDKDF (reference sequence). The whole variable domain, filled in from reference TRBV15 and TRBJ1-3, reads DAMVIQNPRYQVTQFGKPVTLSCSQTLNHNVMYWYQQKSSQAPKLLFHYYDKDFNNEADTPDNFQSRRPNTSFCFLDIRSPGLGDTAMYLCATSRRRDAGNTIYFGEGSWLTVV.

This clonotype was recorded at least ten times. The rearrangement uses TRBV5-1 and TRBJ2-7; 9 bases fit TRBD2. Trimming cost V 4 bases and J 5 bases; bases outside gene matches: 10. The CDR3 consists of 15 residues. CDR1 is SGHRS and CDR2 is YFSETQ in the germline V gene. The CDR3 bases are TGCGCCAGCAGCCTCCGGACTAGCGAGATCGACGAGCAGTACTTC. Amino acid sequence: CASSLRTSEIDEQYF.

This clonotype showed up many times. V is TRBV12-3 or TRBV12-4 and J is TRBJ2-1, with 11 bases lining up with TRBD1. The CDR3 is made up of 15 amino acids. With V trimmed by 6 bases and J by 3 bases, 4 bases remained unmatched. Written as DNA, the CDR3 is TGTGCCAGCAGCCGGGGACAGGGGGACTACAATGAGCAGTTCTTC. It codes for CASSRGQGDYNEQFF.

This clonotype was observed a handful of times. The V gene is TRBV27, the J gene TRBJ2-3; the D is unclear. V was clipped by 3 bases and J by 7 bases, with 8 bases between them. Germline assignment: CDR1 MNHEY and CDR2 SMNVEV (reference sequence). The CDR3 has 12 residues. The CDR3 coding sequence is TGTGCCAGCAGTTTCCTTGGATATACGCAGTATTTT. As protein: CASSFLGYTQYF.

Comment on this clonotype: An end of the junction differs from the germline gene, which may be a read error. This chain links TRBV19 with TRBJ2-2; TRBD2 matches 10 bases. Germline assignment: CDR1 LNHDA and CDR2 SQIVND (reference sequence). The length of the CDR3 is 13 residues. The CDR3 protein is CASSIRLAGHLSF. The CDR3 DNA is TGTGCCAGTAGTATCCGACTAGCGGGCCACTTATCTTTT.

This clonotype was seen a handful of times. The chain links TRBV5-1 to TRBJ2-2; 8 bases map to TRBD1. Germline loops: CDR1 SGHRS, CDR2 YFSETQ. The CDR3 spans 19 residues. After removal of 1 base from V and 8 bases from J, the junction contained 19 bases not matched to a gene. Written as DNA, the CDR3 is TGCGCCAGCAGCTTGATTTGGACCGGGACAGGACAGTACTGGGGGGAGCTGTTTTTT. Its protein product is CASSLIWTGTGQYWGELFF.